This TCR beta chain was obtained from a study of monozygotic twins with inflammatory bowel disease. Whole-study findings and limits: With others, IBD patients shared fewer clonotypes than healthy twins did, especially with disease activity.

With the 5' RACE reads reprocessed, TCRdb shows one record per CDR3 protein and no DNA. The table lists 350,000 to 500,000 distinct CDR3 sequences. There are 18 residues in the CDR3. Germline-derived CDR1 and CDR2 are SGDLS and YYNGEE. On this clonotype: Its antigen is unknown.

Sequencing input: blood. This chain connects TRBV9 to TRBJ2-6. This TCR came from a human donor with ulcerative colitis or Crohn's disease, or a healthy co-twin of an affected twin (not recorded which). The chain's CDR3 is CASSVGEFIYSGANVLTF.